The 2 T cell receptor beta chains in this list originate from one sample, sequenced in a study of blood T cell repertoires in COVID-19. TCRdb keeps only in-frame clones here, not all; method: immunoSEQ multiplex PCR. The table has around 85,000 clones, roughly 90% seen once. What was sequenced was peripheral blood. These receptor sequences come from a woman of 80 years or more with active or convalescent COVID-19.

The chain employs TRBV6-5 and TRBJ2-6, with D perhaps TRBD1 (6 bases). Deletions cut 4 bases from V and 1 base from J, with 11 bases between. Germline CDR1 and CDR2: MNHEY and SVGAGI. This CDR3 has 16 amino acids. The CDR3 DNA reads TGTGCCAGCAGTTTTAAACAGGGATCTGGGGCCAACGTCCTGACTTTC. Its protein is CASSFKQGSGANVLTF.

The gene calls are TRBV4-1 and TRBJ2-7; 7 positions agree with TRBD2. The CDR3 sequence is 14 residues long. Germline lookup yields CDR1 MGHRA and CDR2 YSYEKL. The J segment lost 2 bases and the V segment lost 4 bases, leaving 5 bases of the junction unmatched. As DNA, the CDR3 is TGCGCCAGCAGCCTGGGCGGGAGCACCTACGAGCAGTACTTC. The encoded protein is CASSLGGSTYEQYF.